The rows below give T cell receptor beta chains drawn from one sample of a study of blood T cell repertoires in COVID-19. Profiling relied on immunoSEQ multiplex PCR, and the TCRdb table lists in-frame clones only, not all of them. The repertoire holds tens of thousands of clones, with over 70% as singletons. The sequencing input was peripheral blood. The receptors derive from a human donor in a cohort sampled during active COVID-19. Both conserved end residues are part of each CDR3. Each record gives: D gene, V gene, clone size, J gene, CDR3 protein, CDR3 DNA. D genes are given only for firm matches. Part of the rows lack a size; the others show once, few, many or a class for expanded clones.

-,TRBV7-6,-,TRBJ2-1,CASSLAGGLLNEQFF,TGTGCCAGCAGCTTAGCGGGGGGGCTATTGAATGAGCAGTTCTTC
-,TRBV29-1,-,TRBJ1-5,CSAQTDQPQHF,TGCAGCGCCCAGACAGATCAGCCCCAGCATTTT
TRBD1,TRBV13,-,TRBJ1-2,CASSRTGLRGYTF,TGTGCCAGCAGCAGGACAGGGTTGCGAGGCTACACCTTC
-,TRBV9,few,TRBJ2-7,CASSPGLSPLEQYF,TGTGCCAGCAGCCCCGGACTATCCCCCTTGGAGCAGTACTTC
-,TRBV7-2,-,TRBJ2-7,CASSLAVFREQYF,TGTGCCAGCAGCTTAGCGGTGTTCCGGGAGCAGTACTTC
TRBD2,TRBV3-1/TRBV3-2,-,TRBJ2-3,CASSQGLAGGLIDTQYF,TGTGCCAGCAGCCAAGGACTAGCGGGGGGGCTCATAGATACGCAGTATTTT
-,TRBV4-2,-,TRBJ1-2,CASSHSLTLAEGTSGGYTF,TGTGCCAGCAGCCACAGTTTAACTCTTGCGGAGGGGACGTCGGGTGGCTACACCTTC
-,TRBV13,-,TRBJ1-3,CASSLGSSGNTIYF,TGTGCCAGCAGCTTAGGGAGCTCTGGAAACACCATATATTTT
TRBD1,TRBV24-1,-,TRBJ1-5,CATSDRQGGNQPQHF,TGTGCCACCAGTGATCGACAGGGGGGAAATCAGCCCCAGCATTTT
-,TRBV6-5,once,TRBJ1-1,CASRTDSFAEAFF,TGTGCCAGCAGAACGGACTCCTTCGCCGAAGCTTTCTTT
TRBD1,TRBV2,-,TRBJ1-2,CASSRDRHGYTF,TGTGCCAGCTCCCGGGACAGACATGGCTACACCTTC
TRBD1,TRBV3-1/TRBV3-2,-,TRBJ1-6,CASSGAGGLNSPLHF,TGTGCCAGCAGCGGGGCAGGGGGCCTCAATTCACCCCTCCACTTT
TRBD2,TRBV11-2,-,TRBJ2-3,CASSFVAGPDTQYF,TGTGCCAGCAGCTTTGTAGCGGGGCCAGATACGCAGTATTTT
-,TRBV9,-,TRBJ1-6,CASSVGSSYNSPLHF,TGTGCCAGCAGCGTAGGCAGCTCCTATAATTCACCCCTCCACTTT
-,TRBV21-1,-,TRBJ2-3,CASTQRYGRDTDTQYF,TGTGCCAGCACCCAAAGATATGGGAGGGACACAGATACGCAGTATTTT
-,TRBV30,-,TRBJ2-5,CAWSAGLETQYF,TGTGCCTGGAGTGCCGGGTTGGAGACCCAGTACTTC
TRBD1,TRBV6-1,-,TRBJ2-1,CASSDGTGVHNEQFF,TGTGCCAGCAGTGATGGGACAGGGGTTCACAATGAGCAGTTCTTC
-,TRBV2,-,TRBJ2-7,CASSEVRSYEQYF,TGTGCCAGCAGTGAAGTGCGGTCCTACGAGCAGTACTTC
-,TRBV6-5,-,TRBJ2-7,CASSTDRAYEQYF,TGTGCCAGCAGCACGGACAGAGCCTACGAGCAGTACTTC
-,TRBV12-5,-,TRBJ2-1,CASGPARESGNEQFF,TGTGCTAGTGGTCCGGCCCGGGAAAGTGGCAATGAGCAGTTCTTC
TRBD1,TRBV4-1,-,TRBJ2-7,CASSQGGGRSISYEQYF,TGCGCCAGCAGCCAAGGAGGGGGCCGATCAATATCCTACGAGCAGTACTTC
-,TRBV6-5,-,TRBJ1-3,CASSYSPEGDTIYF,TGTGCCAGCAGTTACTCCCCTGAAGGGGACACCATATATTTT
TRBD1,TRBV30,-,TRBJ2-1,CAWSIGQGARNEQFF,TGTGCCTGGAGTATCGGACAGGGGGCAAGAAATGAGCAGTTCTTC
-,TRBV5-1,once,TRBJ2-7,CASSIRVGSYEQYF,TGCGCCAGCAGCATCAGGGTCGGCTCCTACGAGCAGTACTTC
-,TRBV7-7,once,TRBJ2-1,CASTDPRRTNEQFF,TGTGCTAGCACAGATCCAAGGAGGACCAATGAGCAGTTCTTC
TRBD1,TRBV18,-,TRBJ2-7,CASSRDQGALFSQYF,TGTGCCAGCTCACGGGATCAGGGGGCATTATTCTCGCAGTACTTC
-,TRBV4-2,-,TRBJ2-1,CASSIVQGPENEQFF,TGTGCCAGCAGTATAGTACAGGGTCCAGAGAATGAGCAGTTCTTC
-,TRBV5-1,-,TRBJ1-2,CASSLGQGGSFQGYTF,TGCGCCAGCAGCTTGGGGCAGGGAGGTTCGTTTCAGGGCTACACCTTC
TRBD2,TRBV29-1,-,TRBJ2-3,CSVLRTGGVTDTQYF,TGCAGCGTCCTGCGTACCGGGGGGGTTACAGATACGCAGTATTTT
-,TRBV6-5,-,TRBJ2-5,CASRVGEWYQETQYF,TGTGCCAGCAGAGTAGGGGAATGGTACCAAGAGACCCAGTACTTC
TRBD1,TRBV6-6,-,TRBJ2-2,CASRPDRVAAGELFF,TGTGCCAGCAGACCGGACAGGGTGGCTGCCGGGGAGCTGTTTTTT
TRBD1,TRBV6-2/TRBV6-3,-,TRBJ1-3,CASSYTGTAGNTIYF,TGTGCCAGCAGTTACACCGGGACAGCTGGAAACACCATATATTTT
TRBD2,TRBV4-2,-,TRBJ2-2,CASSQDLRTSGGPGTGELFF,TGTGCCAGCAGCCAAGATCTTAGGACTAGCGGGGGCCCCGGGACCGGGGAGCTGTTTTTT
TRBD1,TRBV24-1,-,TRBJ2-5,CATSDPTGGSLETQYF,TGTGCCACCAGTGACCCGACAGGGGGCAGTTTGGAGACCCAGTACTTC
TRBD1,TRBV14,-,TRBJ2-1,CASSQVRANRGSYNEQFF,TGTGCCAGCAGCCAAGTGAGGGCCAACAGGGGTTCCTACAATGAGCAGTTCTTC
TRBD1,TRBV2,-,TRBJ2-4,CASSRTGVNIQYF,TGTGCCAGCAGTCGGACAGGGGTAAACATTCAGTACTTC
TRBD2,TRBV30,-,TRBJ2-3,CAWSSLSGGRDTQYF,TGTGCCTGGAGTTCCCTTTCGGGGGGGCGAGATACGCAGTATTTT
-,TRBV7-9,few,TRBJ2-7,CASSPFYEQYF,TGTGCCAGCAGTCCATTCTACGAGCAGTACTTC
TRBD1,TRBV5-1,-,TRBJ2-7,CASSLAGTGRLYEQYF,TGCGCCAGCAGCTTGGCCGGGACAGGGAGACTCTACGAGCAGTACTTC
TRBD1,TRBV20-1,-,TRBJ2-5,CSVTGGETQYF,TGCAGTGTGACAGGGGGAGAGACCCAGTACTTC
-,TRBV7-9,-,TRBJ1-2,CASSRQSPPGYTF,TGTGCCAGCAGCCGACAGTCCCCGCCAGGCTACACCTTC
TRBD1,TRBV5-4,-,TRBJ2-3,CASSVGGPRDTQYF,TGTGCCAGCAGCGTAGGGGGCCCCCGGGATACGCAGTATTTT
-,TRBV7-2,few,TRBJ1-3,CASSSWAGGGNTIYF,TGTGCCAGCAGCTCATGGGCCGGCGGGGGAAACACCATATATTTT
-,TRBV19,-,TRBJ2-7,CASSMDVGRKQYF,TGTGCCAGTAGTATGGATGTAGGGAGGAAGCAGTACTTC
TRBD1,TRBV2,-,TRBJ2-7,CASRADRVVYEQYF,TGTGCCAGCAGGGCGGACAGGGTAGTTTACGAGCAGTACTTC
-,TRBV10-1,many,TRBJ2-7,CASSAAPGLYEQYF,TGCGCCAGCAGTGCTGCCCCCGGACTGTACGAGCAGTACTTC
-,TRBV19,once,TRBJ2-3,CASSMGAGGTDTQYF,TGTGCCAGTAGTATGGGGGCAGGGGGGACAGATACGCAGTATTTT
-,TRBV19,-,TRBJ1-1,CASTPTVSTEAFF,TGTGCCAGTACCCCGACAGTTAGCACTGAAGCTTTCTTT
-,TRBV19,-,TRBJ1-1,CASRSVTVPTEAFF,TGTGCCAGTAGGAGCGTGACAGTCCCCACTGAAGCTTTCTTT
-,TRBV19,-,TRBJ1-5,CASSMTNLYSNQPQHF,TGTGCCAGTAGTATGACAAATCTTTATAGCAATCAGCCCCAGCATTTT
TRBD1,TRBV19,-,TRBJ1-2,CASSIGTGATYGYTF,TGTGCCAGTAGTATAGGGACAGGGGCCACCTATGGCTACACCTTC
-,TRBV18,-,TRBJ2-7,CASSPPISDPSHEQYF,TGTGCCAGCTCACCACCGATATCGGACCCTAGCCACGAGCAGTACTTC
TRBD1,TRBV11-2,-,TRBJ1-2,CASSFGETGNYGYTF,TGTGCCAGCAGCTTTGGGGAGACAGGGAACTATGGCTACACCTTC
-,TRBV3-1/TRBV3-2,few,TRBJ1-2,CASSQPDRGVGYTF,TGTGCCAGCAGCCAACCGGACAGAGGGGTAGGCTACACCTTC